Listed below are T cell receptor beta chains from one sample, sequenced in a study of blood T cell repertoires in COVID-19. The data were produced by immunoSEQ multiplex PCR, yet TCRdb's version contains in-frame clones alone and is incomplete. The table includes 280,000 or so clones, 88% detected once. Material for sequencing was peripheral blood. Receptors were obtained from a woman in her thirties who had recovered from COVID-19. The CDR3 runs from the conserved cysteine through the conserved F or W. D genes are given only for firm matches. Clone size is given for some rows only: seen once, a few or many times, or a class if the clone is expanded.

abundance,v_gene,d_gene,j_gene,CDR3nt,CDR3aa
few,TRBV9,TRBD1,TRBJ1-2,TGTGCCAGCAGCTCCTCAAAACAGGGGGCGGGCGGCTACACCTTC,CASSSSKQGAGGYTF
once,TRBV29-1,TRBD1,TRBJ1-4,TGCAGCGTTTCCACAGGGGCTCCTGAAAAACTGTTTTTT,CSVSTGAPEKLFF
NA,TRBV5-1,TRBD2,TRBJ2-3,TGCGCCAGCAGCTTGACGGGGGGGCTTTCCGATACGCAGTATTTT,CASSLTGGLSDTQYF
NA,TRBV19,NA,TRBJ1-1,TGTGCCAGTAGCCAGTCAGGGGCCACTGAAGCTTTCTTT,CASSQSGATEAFF
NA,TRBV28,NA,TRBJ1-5,TGTGCCAGCAGGTCGGGCGGGCGGGCCTATAGCAATCAGCCCCAGCATTTT,CASRSGGRAYSNQPQHF
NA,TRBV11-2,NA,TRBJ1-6,TGTGCCAGCAGCTTAGCAGGTTCACCCCTCCACTTT,CASSLAGSPLHF
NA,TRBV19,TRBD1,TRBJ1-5,TGTGCCAGTAGTATACCAGGGGGCGTCAATCAGCCCCAGCATTTT,CASSIPGGVNQPQHF
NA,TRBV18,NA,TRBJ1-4,TGTGCCAGCTCACCACCGGCCCAGGATAATGAAAAACTGTTTTTT,CASSPPAQDNEKLFF
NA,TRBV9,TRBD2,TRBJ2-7,TGTGCCAGCAGCGTAGGGGTAGCGGGGGTCTCCTACGAGCAGTACTTC,CASSVGVAGVSYEQYF
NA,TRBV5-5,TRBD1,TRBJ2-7,TGTGCCAGCAGCCCGATGGGGACAGCGAGCTCCTACGAGCAGTACTTC,CASSPMGTASSYEQYF
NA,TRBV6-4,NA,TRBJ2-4,TGTGCCAGCACCGAACCTAACTGGGGGGGCAGGGCCAAAAACATTCAGTACTTC,CASTEPNWGGRAKNIQYF
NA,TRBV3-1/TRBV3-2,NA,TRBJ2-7,TGTGCCAGCAGCCAAGTCTCAGGGAACGAGCAGTACTTC,CASSQVSGNEQYF
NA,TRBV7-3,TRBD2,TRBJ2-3,TGTGCCAGCAGCCTCCAGCGGGGGGGATACACAGATACGCAGTATTTT,CASSLQRGGYTDTQYF